This note documents a single T cell receptor beta chain sequence. The data stem from a study of OX40 agonist ivuxolimab in advanced cancers. Assay: immunoSEQ multiplex PCR; the TCRdb copy retains only in-frame clones and omits some. This table holds tens of thousands of clones, 88% found once. The germline V gene has CDR1 SGHNT and CDR2 YENEEA. The CDR3 is 14 residues long. The V and J ends lost 4 bases and 7 bases respectively, with 16 bases between them. This specimen was CD4+ or CD8+ T cells sorted from blood, taken in a trial of the OX40 agonist ivuxolimab. This clonotype was sampled from an adult with an advanced solid tumor such as melanoma, head and neck, liver or kidney cancer. This chain joins TRBV11-3 and TRBJ1-2; D possibly corresponds to TRBD1 (6 bases). CDR3 amino acids: CASSSPVQGSGYTF. In DNA, the CDR3 is TGTGCCAGCAGCTCGCCGGTACAGGGTTCTGGCTACACCTTC.